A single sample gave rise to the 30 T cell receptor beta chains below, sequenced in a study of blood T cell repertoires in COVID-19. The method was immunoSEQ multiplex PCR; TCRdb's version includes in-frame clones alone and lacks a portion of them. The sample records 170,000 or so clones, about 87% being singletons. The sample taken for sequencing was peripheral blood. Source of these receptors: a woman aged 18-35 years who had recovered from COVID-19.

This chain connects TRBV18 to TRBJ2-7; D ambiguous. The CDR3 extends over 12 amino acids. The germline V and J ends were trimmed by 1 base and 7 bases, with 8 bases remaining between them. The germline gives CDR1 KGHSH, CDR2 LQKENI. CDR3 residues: CASSPLSGEQYV. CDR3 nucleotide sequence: TGTGCCAGCTCACCACTGTCAGGAGAGCAGTACGTC.

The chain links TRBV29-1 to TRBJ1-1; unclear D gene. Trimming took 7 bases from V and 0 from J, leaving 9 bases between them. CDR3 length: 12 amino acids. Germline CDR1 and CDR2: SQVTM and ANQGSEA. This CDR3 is CSADIMNTEAFF. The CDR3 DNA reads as TGCAGCGCTGACATCATGAACACTGAAGCTTTCTTT.

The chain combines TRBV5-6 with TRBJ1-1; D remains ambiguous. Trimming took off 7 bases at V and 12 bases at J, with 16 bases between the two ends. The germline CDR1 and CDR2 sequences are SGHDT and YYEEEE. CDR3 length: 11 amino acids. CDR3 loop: CASWKDGSPFF. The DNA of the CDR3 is TGTGCCAGCTGGAAAGACGGTAGCCCTTTCTTT.

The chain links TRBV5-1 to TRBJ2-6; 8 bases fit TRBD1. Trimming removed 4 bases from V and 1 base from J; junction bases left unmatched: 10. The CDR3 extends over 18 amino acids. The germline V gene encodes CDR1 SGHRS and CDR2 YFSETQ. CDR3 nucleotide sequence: TGCGCCAGCAGCCACTATAGACAGGGGAGATCTGGGGCCAACGTCCTGACTTTC. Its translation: CASSHYRQGRSGANVLTF.

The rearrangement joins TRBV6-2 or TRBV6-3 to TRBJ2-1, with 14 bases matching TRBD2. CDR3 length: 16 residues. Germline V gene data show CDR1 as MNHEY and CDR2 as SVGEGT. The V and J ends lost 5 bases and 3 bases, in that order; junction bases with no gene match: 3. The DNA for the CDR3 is TGTGCCAGCAGTCCGGGACTAGCGGGAGACTACAATGAGCAGTTCTTC. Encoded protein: CASSPGLAGDYNEQFF.

The CDR3 spells CASSIGASGRMETQYF. The CDR3 DNA reads TGTGCCAGTAGTATAGGCGCTAGCGGGAGGATGGAGACCCAGTACTTC. This chain links TRBV19 with TRBJ2-5, with 11 bases identical to TRBD2. The CDR3 has 16 amino acids. V trimming: 1 base; J trimming: 5 bases; junction bases outside the gene matches: 6. CDR1 is LNHDA, CDR2 SQIVND, per germline (reference sequence).

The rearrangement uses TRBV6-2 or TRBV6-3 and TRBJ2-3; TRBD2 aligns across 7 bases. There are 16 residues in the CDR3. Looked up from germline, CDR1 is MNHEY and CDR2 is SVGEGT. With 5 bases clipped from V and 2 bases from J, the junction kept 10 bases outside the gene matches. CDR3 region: CASSHGSGLLTDTQYF. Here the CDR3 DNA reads TGTGCCAGCAGTCACGGTAGCGGGTTACTCACAGATACGCAGTATTTT.

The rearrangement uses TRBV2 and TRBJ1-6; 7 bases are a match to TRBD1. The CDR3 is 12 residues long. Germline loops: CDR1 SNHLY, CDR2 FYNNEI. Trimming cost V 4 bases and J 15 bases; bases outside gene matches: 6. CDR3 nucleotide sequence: TGTGCCAGCAGTGGATCGGACAGGATCCTCCACTTT. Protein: CASSGSDRILHF.

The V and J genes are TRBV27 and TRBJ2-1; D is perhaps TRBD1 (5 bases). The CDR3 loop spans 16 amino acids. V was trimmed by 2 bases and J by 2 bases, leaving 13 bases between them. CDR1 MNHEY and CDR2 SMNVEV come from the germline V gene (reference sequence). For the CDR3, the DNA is TGTGCCAGCAGTTTAATAGGTGGCAGGGCCTACAATGAGCAGTTCTTC. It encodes CASSLIGGRAYNEQFF.

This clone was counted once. The CDR3 loop reads CASSSETGYSGANVLTF. CDR3 sequence (DNA): TGTGCCAGCAGCTCGGAAACAGGGTACTCTGGGGCCAACGTCCTGACTTTC. The chain combines TRBV5-5 with TRBJ2-6, with D maybe TRBD1 (6 bases). The germline CDR1 and CDR2 sequences are SGHKS and YYEKEE (reference sequence). This CDR3 is 17 amino acids long. Trimming took off 3 bases at V and 0 bases at J, with 13 bases between the two ends.

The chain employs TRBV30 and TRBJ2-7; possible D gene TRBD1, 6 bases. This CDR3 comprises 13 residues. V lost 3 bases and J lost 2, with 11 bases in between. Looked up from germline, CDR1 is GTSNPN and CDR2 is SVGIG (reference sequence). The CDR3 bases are TGTGCCTGGAGCCCTGGACAGACCTACGAGCAGTACGTC. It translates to CAWSPGQTYEQYV.

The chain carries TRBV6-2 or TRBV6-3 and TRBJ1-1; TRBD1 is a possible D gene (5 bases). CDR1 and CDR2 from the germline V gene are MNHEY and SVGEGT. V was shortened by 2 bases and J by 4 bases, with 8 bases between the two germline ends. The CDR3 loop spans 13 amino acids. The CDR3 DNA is TGTGCCAGCAGTTACAGGGGAGGCACTGAAGCTTTCTTT. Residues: CASSYRGGTEAFF.

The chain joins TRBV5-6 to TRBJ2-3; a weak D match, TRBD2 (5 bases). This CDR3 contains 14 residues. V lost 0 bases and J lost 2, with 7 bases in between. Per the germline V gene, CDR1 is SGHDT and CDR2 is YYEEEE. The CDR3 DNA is TGTGCCAGCAGCTTGGTGAGGGTCACAGATACGCAGTATTTT. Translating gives CASSLVRVTDTQYF. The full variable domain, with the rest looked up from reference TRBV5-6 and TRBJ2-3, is DAGVTQSPTHLIKTRGQQVTLRCSPKSGHDTVSWYQQALGQGPQFIFQYYEEEERQRGNFPDRFSGHQFPNYSSELNVNALLLGDSALYLCASSLVRVTDTQYFGPGTRLTVL.

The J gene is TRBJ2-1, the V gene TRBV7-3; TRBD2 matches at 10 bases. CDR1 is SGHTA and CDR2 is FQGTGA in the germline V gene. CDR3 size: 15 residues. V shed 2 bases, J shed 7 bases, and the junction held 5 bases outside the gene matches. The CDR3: CASSLFPSGRNEQFF. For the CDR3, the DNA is TGTGCCAGCAGCTTATTTCCTAGCGGGAGAAATGAGCAGTTCTTC. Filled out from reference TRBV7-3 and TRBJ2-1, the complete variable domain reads GAGVSQTPSNKVTEKGKYVELRCDPISGHTALYWYRQSLGQGPEFLIYFQGTGAADDSGLPNDRFFAVRPEGSVSTLKIQRTERGDSAVYLCASSLFPSGRNEQFFGPGTRLTVL.

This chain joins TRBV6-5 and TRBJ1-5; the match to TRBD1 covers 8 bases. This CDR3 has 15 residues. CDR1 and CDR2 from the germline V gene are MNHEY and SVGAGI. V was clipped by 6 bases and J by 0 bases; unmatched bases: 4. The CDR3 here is CASRGQDYSNQPQHF. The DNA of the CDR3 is TGTGCCAGCAGGGGACAGGACTATAGCAATCAGCCCCAGCATTTT.

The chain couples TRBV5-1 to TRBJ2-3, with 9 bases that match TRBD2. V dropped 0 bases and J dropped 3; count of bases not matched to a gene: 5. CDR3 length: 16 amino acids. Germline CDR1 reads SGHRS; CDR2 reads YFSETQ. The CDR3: CASSLERGGATDTQYF. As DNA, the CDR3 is TGCGCCAGCAGCTTGGAACGCGGGGGGGCAACAGATACGCAGTATTTT.

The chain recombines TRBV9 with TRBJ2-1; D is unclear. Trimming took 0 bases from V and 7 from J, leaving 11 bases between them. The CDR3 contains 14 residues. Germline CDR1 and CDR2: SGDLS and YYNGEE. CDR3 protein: CASSVAGMRNEQFF. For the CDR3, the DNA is TGTGCCAGCAGCGTAGCGGGTATGCGGAATGAGCAGTTCTTC.

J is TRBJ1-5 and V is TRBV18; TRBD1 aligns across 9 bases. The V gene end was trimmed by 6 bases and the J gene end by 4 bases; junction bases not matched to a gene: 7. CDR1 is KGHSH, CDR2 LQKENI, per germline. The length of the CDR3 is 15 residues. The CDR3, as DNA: TGTGCCAGCTCCTCCGGACAGGGGCCTAATCAGCCCCAGCATTTT. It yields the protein CASSSGQGPNQPQHF.

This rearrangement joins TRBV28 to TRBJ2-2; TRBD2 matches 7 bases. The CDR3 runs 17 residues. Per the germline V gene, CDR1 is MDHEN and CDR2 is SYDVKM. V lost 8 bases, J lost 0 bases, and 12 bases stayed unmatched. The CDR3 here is CASRPASGKANTGELFF. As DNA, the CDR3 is TGTGCCAGCCGGCCGGCCAGCGGGAAGGCGAACACCGGGGAGCTGTTTTTT. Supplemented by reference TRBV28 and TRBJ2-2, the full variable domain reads DVKVTQSSRYLVKRTGEKVFLECVQDMDHENMFWYRQDPGLGLRLIYFSYDVKMKEKGDIPEGYSVSREKKERFSLILESASTNQTSMYLCASRPASGKANTGELFFGEGSRLTVL.

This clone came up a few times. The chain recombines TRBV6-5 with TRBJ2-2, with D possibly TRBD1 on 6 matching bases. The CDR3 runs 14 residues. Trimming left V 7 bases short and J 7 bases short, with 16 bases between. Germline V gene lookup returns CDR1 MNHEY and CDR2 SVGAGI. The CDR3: CASKYTGQNGELFF. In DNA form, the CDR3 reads TGTGCCAGCAAGTACACAGGGCAGAACGGGGAGCTGTTTTTT.

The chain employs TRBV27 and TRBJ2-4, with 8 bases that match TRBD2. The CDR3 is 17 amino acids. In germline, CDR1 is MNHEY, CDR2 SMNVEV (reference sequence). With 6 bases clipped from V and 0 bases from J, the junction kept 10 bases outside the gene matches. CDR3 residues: CASSHRSGEIAKNIQYF. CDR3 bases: TGTGCCAGCAGCCACCGTAGCGGGGAAATAGCCAAAAACATTCAGTACTTC.

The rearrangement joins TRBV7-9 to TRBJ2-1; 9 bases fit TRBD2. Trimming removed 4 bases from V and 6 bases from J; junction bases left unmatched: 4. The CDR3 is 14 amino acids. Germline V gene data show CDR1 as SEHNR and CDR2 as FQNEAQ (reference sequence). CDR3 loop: CASSSGLAPNEQFF. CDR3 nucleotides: TGTGCCAGCAGCTCGGGACTAGCTCCCAATGAGCAGTTCTTC.

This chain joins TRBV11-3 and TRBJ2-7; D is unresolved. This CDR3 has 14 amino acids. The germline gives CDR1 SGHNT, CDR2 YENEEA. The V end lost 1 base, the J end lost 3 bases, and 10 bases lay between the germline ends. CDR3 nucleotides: TGTGCCAGCAGCTTAGTAAGAGAGATCTACGAGCAGTACGTC. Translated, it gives CASSLVREIYEQYV.

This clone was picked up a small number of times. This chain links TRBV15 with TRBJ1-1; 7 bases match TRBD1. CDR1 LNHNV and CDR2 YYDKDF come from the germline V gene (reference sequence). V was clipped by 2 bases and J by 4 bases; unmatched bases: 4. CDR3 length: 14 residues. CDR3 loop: CATSRPDRATEAFF. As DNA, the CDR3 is TGTGCCACCAGCAGACCCGACAGGGCCACTGAAGCTTTCTTT.

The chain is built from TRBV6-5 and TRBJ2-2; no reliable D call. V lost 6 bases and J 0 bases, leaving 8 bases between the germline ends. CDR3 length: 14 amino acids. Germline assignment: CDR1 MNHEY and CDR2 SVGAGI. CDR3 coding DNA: TGTGCCAGCAGGAAACAGACGAACACCGGGGAGCTGTTTTTT. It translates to CASRKQTNTGELFF.

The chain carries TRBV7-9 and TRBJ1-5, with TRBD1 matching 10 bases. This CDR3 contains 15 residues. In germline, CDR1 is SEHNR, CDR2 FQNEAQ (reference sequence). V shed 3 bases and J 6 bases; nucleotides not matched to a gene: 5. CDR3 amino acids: CASSLTGGEIQPQHF. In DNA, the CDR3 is TGTGCCAGCAGCTTGACAGGGGGCGAGATTCAGCCCCAGCATTTT.

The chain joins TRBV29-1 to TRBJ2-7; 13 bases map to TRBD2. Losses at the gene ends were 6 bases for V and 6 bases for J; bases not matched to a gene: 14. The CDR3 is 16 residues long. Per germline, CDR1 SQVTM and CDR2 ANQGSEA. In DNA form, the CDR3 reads TGCAGCGTCCAGAGGGGTACTAGCGGGGGGGCTTTCGAGCAGTACTTC. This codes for CSVQRGTSGGAFEQYF.

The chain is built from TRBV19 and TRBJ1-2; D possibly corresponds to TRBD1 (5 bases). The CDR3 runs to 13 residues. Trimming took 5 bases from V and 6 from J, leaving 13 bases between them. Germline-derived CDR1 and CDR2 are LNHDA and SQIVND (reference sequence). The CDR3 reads CASSPAGLDGYTF. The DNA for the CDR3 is TGTGCCAGTAGTCCCGCGGGACTCGATGGCTACACCTTC.

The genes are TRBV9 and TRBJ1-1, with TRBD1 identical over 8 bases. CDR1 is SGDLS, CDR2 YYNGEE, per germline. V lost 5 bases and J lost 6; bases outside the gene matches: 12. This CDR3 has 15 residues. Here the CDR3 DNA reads TGTGCCAGCAGTATTCAACCGGGACAGGCGTCTGAAGCTTTCTTT. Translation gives CASSIQPGQASEAFF.

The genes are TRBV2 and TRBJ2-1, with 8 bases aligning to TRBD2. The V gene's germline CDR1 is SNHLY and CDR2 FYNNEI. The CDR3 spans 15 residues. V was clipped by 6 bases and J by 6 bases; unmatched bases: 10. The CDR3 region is CASSSGTRLFNEQFF. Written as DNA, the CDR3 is TGTGCCAGCAGCTCCGGGACTAGGCTTTTCAATGAGCAGTTCTTC.